This T cell receptor beta chain was captured by sequencing in a study of metastatic and nonmetastatic thyroid tumors. MiXCR reprocessed the PCR reads for TCRdb. Of tens of thousands of clones listed, about 16% are singletons. Until they underwent thyroid surgery, no patient had received any treatment. Sequenced input: blood. These receptors all come from a male donor with papillary thyroid cancer or a benign thyroid nodule (not recorded which). Some clones in this sample may be carry-over from other donors' samples.

This clone was counted a few times. CDR3: CASSTLAGVFHGQYF. CDR3 DNA sequence: TGTGCCAGCAGCACACTAGCGGGAGTTTTCCACGGGCAGTACTTC. The chain is built from TRBV6-1 and TRBJ2-7, with TRBD2 matching over 11 bases. CDR1 is MNHNS, CDR2 SASEGT, per germline. The length of the CDR3 is 15 residues. J was trimmed by 9 bases and V by 6 bases; bases with no gene match: 13.